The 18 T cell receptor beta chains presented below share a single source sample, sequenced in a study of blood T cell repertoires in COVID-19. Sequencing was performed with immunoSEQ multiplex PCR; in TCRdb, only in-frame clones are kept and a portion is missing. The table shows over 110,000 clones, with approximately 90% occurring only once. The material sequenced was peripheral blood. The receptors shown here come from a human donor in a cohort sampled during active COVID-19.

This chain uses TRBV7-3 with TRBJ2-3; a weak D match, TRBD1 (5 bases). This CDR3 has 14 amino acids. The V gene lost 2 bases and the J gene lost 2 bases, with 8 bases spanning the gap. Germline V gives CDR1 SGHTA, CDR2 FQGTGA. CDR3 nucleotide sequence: TGTGCCAGCAGCTTAGACAGAAACACAGATACGCAGTATTTT. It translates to CASSLDRNTDTQYF. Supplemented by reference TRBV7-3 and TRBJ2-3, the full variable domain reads GAGVSQTPSNKVTEKGKYVELRCDPISGHTALYWYRQSLGQGPEFLIYFQGTGAADDSGLPNDRFFAVRPEGSVSTLKIQRTERGDSAVYLCASSLDRNTDTQYFGPGTRLTVL.

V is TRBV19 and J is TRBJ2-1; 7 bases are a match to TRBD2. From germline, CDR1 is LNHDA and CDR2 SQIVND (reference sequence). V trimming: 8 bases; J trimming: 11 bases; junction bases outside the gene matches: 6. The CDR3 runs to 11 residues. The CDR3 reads CASSTSTQQFF. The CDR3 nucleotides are TGTGCCAGTTCGACTAGCACACAGCAGTTCTTC.

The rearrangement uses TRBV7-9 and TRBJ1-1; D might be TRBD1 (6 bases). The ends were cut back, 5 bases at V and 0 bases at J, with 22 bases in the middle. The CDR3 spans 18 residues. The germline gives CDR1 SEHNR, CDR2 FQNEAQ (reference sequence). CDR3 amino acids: CASSVTGTSRAMNTEAFF. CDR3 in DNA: TGTGCCAGCAGCGTTACGGGGACATCCCGGGCCATGAACACTGAAGCTTTCTTT. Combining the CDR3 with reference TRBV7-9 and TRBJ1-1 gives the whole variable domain DTGVSQNPRHKITKRGQNVTFRCDPISEHNRLYWYRQTLGQGPEFLTYFQNEAQLEKSRLLSDRFSAERPKGSFSTLEIQRTEQGDSAMYLCASSVTGTSRAMNTEAFFGQGTRLTVV.

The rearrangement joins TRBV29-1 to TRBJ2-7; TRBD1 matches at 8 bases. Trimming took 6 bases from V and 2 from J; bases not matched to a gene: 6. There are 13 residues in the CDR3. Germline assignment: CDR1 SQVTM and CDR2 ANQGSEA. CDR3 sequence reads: CSVRTGLTYEQYF. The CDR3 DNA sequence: TGCAGCGTAAGGACAGGGTTGACCTACGAGCAGTACTTC.

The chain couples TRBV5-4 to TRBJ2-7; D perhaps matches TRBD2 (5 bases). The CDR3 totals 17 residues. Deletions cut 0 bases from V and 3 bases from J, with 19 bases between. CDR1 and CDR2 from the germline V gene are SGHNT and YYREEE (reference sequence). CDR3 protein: CASSLGEAGAPSYEQYF. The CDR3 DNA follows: TGTGCCAGCAGCTTGGGCGAGGCGGGCGCCCCTAGCTACGAGCAGTACTTC.

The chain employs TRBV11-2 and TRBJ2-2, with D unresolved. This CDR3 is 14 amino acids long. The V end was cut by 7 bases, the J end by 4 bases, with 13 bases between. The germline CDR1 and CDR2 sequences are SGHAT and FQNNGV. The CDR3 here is CASNPRVGTGELFF. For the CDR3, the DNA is TGTGCCAGCAACCCCCGGGTCGGCACCGGGGAGCTGTTTTTT.

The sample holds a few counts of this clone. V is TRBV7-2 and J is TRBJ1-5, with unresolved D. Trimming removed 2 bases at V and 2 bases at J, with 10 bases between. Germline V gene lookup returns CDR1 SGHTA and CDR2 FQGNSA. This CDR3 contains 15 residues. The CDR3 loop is CASSLSQGGNQPQHF. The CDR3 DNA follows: TGTGCCAGCAGCTTATCCCAAGGAGGCAATCAGCCCCAGCATTTT.

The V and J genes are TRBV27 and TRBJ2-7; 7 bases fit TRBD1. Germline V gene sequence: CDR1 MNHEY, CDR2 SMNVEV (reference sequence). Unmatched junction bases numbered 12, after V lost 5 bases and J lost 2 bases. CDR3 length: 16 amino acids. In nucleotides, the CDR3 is TGTGCCAGCAGTACGCGAACCGGGACAGCAACCTACGAGCAGTACTTC. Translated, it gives CASSTRTGTATYEQYF.

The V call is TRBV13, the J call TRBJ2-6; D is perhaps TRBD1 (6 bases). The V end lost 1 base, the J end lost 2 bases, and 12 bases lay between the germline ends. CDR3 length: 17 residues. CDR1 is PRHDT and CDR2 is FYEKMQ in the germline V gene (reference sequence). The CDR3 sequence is CASSLDAGAPGANVLTF. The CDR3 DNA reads TGTGCCAGCAGCTTAGACGCAGGGGCACCTGGGGCCAACGTCCTGACTTTC.

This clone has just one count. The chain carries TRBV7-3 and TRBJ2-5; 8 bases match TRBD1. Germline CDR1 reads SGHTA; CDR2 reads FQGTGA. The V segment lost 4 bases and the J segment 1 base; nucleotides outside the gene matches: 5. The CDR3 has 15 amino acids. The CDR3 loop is CASSSKTGAQETQYF. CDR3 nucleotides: TGTGCCAGCAGCTCTAAGACAGGGGCCCAAGAGACCCAGTACTTC.

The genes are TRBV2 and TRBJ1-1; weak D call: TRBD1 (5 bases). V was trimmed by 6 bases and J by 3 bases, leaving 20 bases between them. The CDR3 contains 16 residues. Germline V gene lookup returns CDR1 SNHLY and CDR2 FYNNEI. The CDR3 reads CASREPKLWGDTEAFF. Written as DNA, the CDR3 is TGTGCCAGCAGGGAGCCGAAATTATGGGGGGACACTGAAGCTTTCTTT.

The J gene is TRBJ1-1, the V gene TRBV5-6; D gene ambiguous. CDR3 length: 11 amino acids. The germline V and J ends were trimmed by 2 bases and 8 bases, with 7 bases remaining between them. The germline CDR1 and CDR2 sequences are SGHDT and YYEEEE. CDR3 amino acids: CASSFASEAFF. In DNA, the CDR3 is TGTGCCAGCAGCTTTGCGTCCGAAGCTTTCTTT.

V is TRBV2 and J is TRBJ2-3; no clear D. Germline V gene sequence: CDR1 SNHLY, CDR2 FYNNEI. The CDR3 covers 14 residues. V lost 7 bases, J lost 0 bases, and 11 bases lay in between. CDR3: CASNSVRSTDTQYF. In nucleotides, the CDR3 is TGTGCCAGCAACTCGGTCCGAAGCACAGATACGCAGTATTTT.

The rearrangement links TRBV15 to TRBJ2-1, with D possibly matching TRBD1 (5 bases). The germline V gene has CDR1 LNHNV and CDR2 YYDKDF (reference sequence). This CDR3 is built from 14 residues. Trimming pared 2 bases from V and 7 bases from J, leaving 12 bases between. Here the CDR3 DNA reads TGTGCCACCAGCAGACGCACAGGTTTGAATGAGCAGTTCTTC. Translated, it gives CATSRRTGLNEQFF.

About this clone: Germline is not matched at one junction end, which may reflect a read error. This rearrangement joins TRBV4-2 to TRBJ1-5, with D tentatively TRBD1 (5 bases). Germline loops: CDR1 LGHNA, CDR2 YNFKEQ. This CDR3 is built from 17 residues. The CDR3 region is CASSQDQGSGGNRPQHF. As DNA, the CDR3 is TGTGCCAGCAGCCAAGATCAGGGTAGCGGGGGGAATCGGCCCCAGCATTTT.

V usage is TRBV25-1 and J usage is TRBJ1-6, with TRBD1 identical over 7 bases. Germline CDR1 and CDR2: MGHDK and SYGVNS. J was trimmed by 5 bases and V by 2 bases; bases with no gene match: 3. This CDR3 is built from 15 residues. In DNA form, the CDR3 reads TGTGCCAGCAGTGAAGTCAGGGGGGATAATTCACCCCTCCACTTT. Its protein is CASSEVRGDNSPLHF.

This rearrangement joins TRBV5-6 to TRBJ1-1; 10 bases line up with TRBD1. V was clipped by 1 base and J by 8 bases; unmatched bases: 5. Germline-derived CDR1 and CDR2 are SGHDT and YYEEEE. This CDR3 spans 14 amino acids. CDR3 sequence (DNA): TGTGCCAGCAGCTTGTGGGACAGGGGTGCAGAAGCTTTCTTT. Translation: CASSLWDRGAEAFF.

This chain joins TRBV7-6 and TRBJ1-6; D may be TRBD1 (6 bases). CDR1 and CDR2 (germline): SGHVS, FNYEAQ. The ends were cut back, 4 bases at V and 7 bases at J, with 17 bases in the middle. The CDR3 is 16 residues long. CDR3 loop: CASSSEQGNFNSPLHF. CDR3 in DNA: TGTGCCAGCAGCTCCGAACAGGGCAACTTCAATTCACCCCTCCACTTT.